The 32 T cell receptor beta chains reported below all come from one sample, sequenced in a study of blood T cell repertoires in COVID-19. Assay: immunoSEQ multiplex PCR; the TCRdb copy retains only in-frame clones and omits some. Of about 95,000 clones listed, over 70% are singletons. Sequenced material: peripheral blood. These TCRs come from a man at least 80 years old with active or convalescent COVID-19.

The rearrangement links TRBV2 to TRBJ1-2; 11 bases map to TRBD1. Germline CDR1 SNHLY, CDR2 FYNNEI. The CDR3 is made up of 16 amino acids. The V gene end was trimmed by 1 base and the J gene end by 4 bases; junction bases not matched to a gene: 5. The CDR3, as DNA: TGTGCCAGCAGTGAAGAGAGGACAGGGGGCGTCTATGGCTACACCTTC. The encoded protein is CASSEERTGGVYGYTF.

This clone appeared once. The chain joins TRBV4-3 to TRBJ1-6, with 7 bases fitting TRBD1. The germline gives CDR1 LGHNA, CDR2 YSLEER. The CDR3 is 15 amino acids. The V segment lost 1 base and the J segment 7 bases; nucleotides outside the gene matches: 4. CDR3 region: CASSQGGQPNSPLHF. As DNA, the CDR3 is TGCGCCAGCAGCCAAGGGGGACAGCCCAATTCACCCCTCCACTTT.

V and J are TRBV7-2 and TRBJ2-2, with 7 bases aligning to TRBD2. Germline trimming cut 5 bases from V and 4 bases from J; bases unmatched to any gene: 4. Germline values: CDR1 SGHTA, CDR2 FQGNSA. The CDR3 spans 14 residues. CDR3 sequence reads: CASSAGGTTGELFF. The CDR3 DNA reads as TGTGCCAGCAGCGCCGGGGGGACCACCGGGGAGCTGTTTTTT.

The CDR3 here is CASSTSGGAWGEQFF. The CDR3 coding sequence is TGCGCCAGCAGCACTAGCGGGGGGGCCTGGGGTGAGCAGTTCTTC. J is TRBJ2-1 and V is TRBV10-1; 13 positions match TRBD2. The CDR3 sequence is 15 residues long. Germline trimming cut 6 bases from V and 9 bases from J; bases unmatched to any gene: 8. Germline values: CDR1 WNHNN, CDR2 SYGVQD (reference sequence).

The chain carries TRBV7-2 and TRBJ1-2, with 12 bases identical to TRBD1. V shed 1 base, J shed 8 bases, and the junction held 8 bases outside the gene matches. This CDR3 region has 16 residues. CDR1 SGHTA and CDR2 FQGNSA come from the germline V gene. Here the CDR3 reads CASSLGPGTGGGGYTF. CDR3 in DNA: TGTGCCAGCAGCTTAGGTCCCGGGACAGGGGGCGGCGGCTACACCTTC.

This rearrangement joins TRBV30 to TRBJ1-2; a possible D gene is TRBD1 (6 bases). The V gene lost 1 base and the J gene lost 8 bases, with 20 bases spanning the gap. The germline V gene has CDR1 GTSNPN and CDR2 SVGIG (reference sequence). This CDR3 has 15 residues. The CDR3 DNA follows: TGTGCCTGGAGTGGCTCGCTGGGGGGGCAGGGAGGCTACACCTTC. Translated, it gives CAWSGSLGGQGGYTF. Variable domain in full (rest from reference TRBV30 and TRBJ1-2): SQTIHQWPATLVQPVGSPLSLECTVEGTSNPNLYWYRQAAGRGLQLLFYSVGIGQISSEVPQNLSASRPQDRQFILSSKKLLLSDSGFYLCAWSGSLGGQGGYTFGSGTRLTVV.

The V gene is TRBV5-1, the J gene TRBJ1-1; D may be TRBD1 (6 bases). Germline V lookup: CDR1 SGHRS, CDR2 YFSETQ. The CDR3 sequence is 17 residues long. The germline V and J ends were trimmed by 3 bases and 5 bases, with 23 bases remaining between them. The CDR3 spells CASSSGGGNRVITEAFF. CDR3 nucleotides: TGCGCCAGCAGCTCCGGGGGAGGGAACAGGGTTATAACTGAAGCTTTCTTT. Based on the CDR3 plus reference TRBV5-1 and TRBJ1-1, the full variable domain is KAGVTQTPRYLIKTRGQQVTLSCSPISGHRSVSWYQQTPGQGLQFLFEYFSETQRNKGNFPGRFSGRQFSNSRSEMNVSTLELGDSALYLCASSSGGGNRVITEAFFGQGTRLTVV.

V usage is TRBV27 and J usage is TRBJ2-7; weak D call: TRBD2 (6 bases). V was trimmed by 10 bases and J by 7 bases, leaving 17 bases between them. This CDR3 has 12 residues. Germline loops: CDR1 MNHEY, CDR2 SMNVEV (reference sequence). The CDR3 here is CATGGARREQYF. CDR3 nucleotide sequence: TGTGCCACCGGCGGGGCCCGCAGGGAGCAGTACTTC.

This chain uses TRBV30 with TRBJ1-4, with D possibly matching TRBD1 (5 bases). This CDR3 has 14 amino acids. V lost 3 bases and J lost 4, with 12 bases in between. Looked up from germline, CDR1 is GTSNPN and CDR2 is SVGIG (reference sequence). The CDR3 region has the DNA TGTGCCTGGAGCGTCGACAGTCTTAATGAAAAACTGTTTTTT. This codes for CAWSVDSLNEKLFF.

This chain links TRBV19 with TRBJ2-5; 7 bases fit TRBD1. This CDR3 has 14 amino acids. Germline CDR1 is LNHDA and CDR2 is SQIVND (reference sequence). J was trimmed by 5 bases and V by 1 base; bases with no gene match: 4. The CDR3 here is CASSIAGGDETQYF. The CDR3, as DNA: TGTGCCAGTAGTATAGCAGGGGGTGACGAGACCCAGTACTTC. Full variable domain (remainder filled in from reference TRBV19 and TRBJ2-5): DGGITQSPKYLFRKEGQNVTLSCEQNLNHDAMYWYRQDPGQGLRLIYYSQIVNDFQKGDIAEGYSVSREKKESFPLTVTSAQKNPTAFYLCASSIAGGDETQYFGPGTRLLVL.

The V and J genes are TRBV15 and TRBJ2-1, with 9 bases matching TRBD2. CDR3 length equals 17 residues. V shed 3 bases, J shed 4 bases, and the junction held 10 bases outside the gene matches. Germline CDR1 and CDR2: LNHNV and YYDKDF (reference sequence). The CDR3: CATSRALAGGPYNEQFF. DNA of the CDR3: TGTGCCACCAGCAGGGCCTTGGCGGGGGGGCCTTACAATGAGCAGTTCTTC.

V gene TRBV5-1 combines with J gene TRBJ2-3; possibly TRBD1 for D (5 bases). This CDR3 has 14 amino acids. Trimming cost V 4 bases and J 0 bases, with 9 bases left between them. Germline assignment: CDR1 SGHRS and CDR2 YFSETQ. CDR3 nucleotides: TGCGCCAGCAGCGAGACAGCGAGCACAGATACGCAGTATTTT. This translates into CASSETASTDTQYF.

The DNA of the CDR3 is TGTGCCAGCAGTTCCACAGGGGAGGACACTGAAGCTTTCTTT. Protein product: CASSSTGEDTEAFF. This sequence joins TRBV28 and TRBJ1-1; TRBD1 matches at 7 bases. This CDR3 is built from 14 residues. CDR1 and CDR2 from the germline V gene are MDHEN and SYDVKM. The V and J ends lost 4 bases and 3 bases, in that order; junction bases with no gene match: 5.

The CDR3 sequence is CASSDGQGWSYNEQFF. The CDR3 nucleotides are TGTGCCAGCAGTGACGGTCAGGGGTGGTCCTACAATGAGCAGTTCTTC. The chain recombines TRBV6-1 with TRBJ2-1; tentative D call: TRBD1 (6 bases). With 3 bases removed from V and 1 base from J, the gap between germline ends came to 13 bases. The CDR3 is 16 residues long. Germline-derived CDR1 and CDR2 are MNHNS and SASEGT.

J is TRBJ1-2 and V is TRBV2; the D is unclear. The germline gives CDR1 SNHLY, CDR2 FYNNEI. This CDR3 region has 12 residues. V shed 8 bases and J shed 0 bases, with 7 bases lying between them. The CDR3 region is CASGDSNYGYTF. The CDR3 DNA reads TGTGCCAGCGGAGACTCTAACTATGGCTACACCTTC.

The chain recombines TRBV27 with TRBJ1-2; maybe TRBD1 (5 bases). The CDR3 is made up of 19 amino acids. Germline CDR1 reads MNHEY; CDR2 reads SMNVEV (reference sequence). The ends were cut back, 4 bases at V and 0 bases at J, with 24 bases in the middle. The CDR3 region is CASSSYTPGGAHSNYGYTF. In DNA, the CDR3 is TGTGCCAGCAGTTCCTACACCCCGGGAGGGGCCCACTCTAACTATGGCTACACCTTC.

The rearrangement links TRBV5-6 to TRBJ1-4; possible D gene TRBD1, 5 bases. The V and J ends lost 0 bases and 1 base respectively, with 13 bases between them. The CDR3 sequence is 17 residues long. Germline CDR1 reads SGHDT; CDR2 reads YYEEEE. The CDR3 loop reads CASSLGGGARTNEKLFF. The CDR3, as DNA: TGTGCCAGCAGCTTGGGGGGCGGGGCCAGAACTAATGAAAAACTGTTTTTT.

The V gene is TRBV3-1 (or the pseudogene TRBV3-2), the J gene TRBJ1-1; TRBD1 agrees at 7 bases. CDR1 and CDR2 (germline): LGHDT, YNNKEL (reference sequence). J was trimmed by 3 bases and V by 5 bases; bases with no gene match: 6. The CDR3 extends over 14 amino acids. In DNA, the CDR3 is TGTGCCAGCAGCTCGAGGACAGGATACACTGAAGCTTTCTTT. Translated: CASSSRTGYTEAFF.

The CDR3 here is CASSYSLAGGLSYEQYF. In DNA form, the CDR3 reads TGTGCCAGCAGTTACTCGTTAGCGGGGGGACTATCCTACGAGCAGTACTTC. The genes are TRBV6-2 or TRBV6-3 and TRBJ2-7; TRBD2 matches at 10 bases. Germline V gives CDR1 MNHEY, CDR2 SVGEGT. V was clipped by 0 bases and J by 1 base; unmatched bases: 6. The CDR3 has 17 residues.

The rearrangement joins TRBV4-3 to TRBJ1-4; D is uncertain. The CDR3 runs to 13 residues. Looked up from germline, CDR1 is LGHNA and CDR2 is YSLEER. V lost 2 bases and J 8 bases, leaving 9 bases between the germline ends. Here the CDR3 reads CASSQQVSEKLFF. Here the CDR3 DNA reads TGCGCCAGCAGCCAACAGGTATCCGAAAAACTGTTTTTT.

The chain is built from TRBV29-1 and TRBJ2-2, with D hard to call. Germline V gene lookup returns CDR1 SQVTM and CDR2 ANQGSEA. This CDR3 is 12 amino acids long. Trimming left V 5 bases short and J 6 bases short, with 10 bases between. Written as DNA, the CDR3 is TGCAGCGTTCAGAGGTGGGCCGGGGAGCTGTTTTTT. Its translation: CSVQRWAGELFF.

The V gene is TRBV25-1, the J gene TRBJ2-4, with a weak D call TRBD2 (6 bases). V was shortened by 2 bases and J by 4 bases, with 12 bases between the two germline ends. The CDR3 extends over 15 amino acids. Looked up from germline, CDR1 is MGHDK and CDR2 is SYGVNS. As DNA, the CDR3 is TGTGCCAGCAGTGAAATTAGCGGCAGAAAAAACATTCAGTACTTC. This gives the protein CASSEISGRKNIQYF.

The table lists this clone with a few counts. This chain joins TRBV24-1 and TRBJ1-1, with TRBD1 matching 12 bases. With V trimmed by 7 bases and J by 7 bases, 3 bases remained unmatched. The CDR3 length is 13 residues. CDR1 is KGHDR and CDR2 is SFDVKD in the germline V gene. CDR3: CATSGTGGFEAFF. CDR3 DNA: TGTGCCACCAGCGGGACAGGGGGCTTTGAAGCTTTCTTT.

The V call is TRBV10-3, the J call TRBJ2-2; maybe TRBD1 (6 bases). Trimming removed 2 bases at V and 4 bases at J, with 20 bases between. The CDR3 totals 18 residues. The germline gives CDR1 ENHRY, CDR2 SYGVKD. CDR3 amino acids: CAISEPVRGPRSTGELFF. The CDR3 bases are TGTGCCATCAGTGAGCCGGTCAGGGGACCAAGGAGCACCGGGGAGCTGTTTTTT.

The chain links TRBV6-1 to TRBJ1-4; TRBD1 might be the D (6 bases). The germline V and J ends were trimmed by 2 bases and 8 bases, with 15 bases remaining between them. Germline V gene sequence: CDR1 MNHNS, CDR2 SASEGT. The CDR3 is 15 residues long. This CDR3 is CASSERGTIGEKLFF. The CDR3 nucleotides are TGTGCCAGCAGTGAAAGAGGGACAATTGGCGAAAAACTGTTTTTT.

The chain combines TRBV5-4 with TRBJ2-2; a weak D match, TRBD2 (6 bases). Germline values: CDR1 SGHNT, CDR2 YYREEE (reference sequence). V was cut by 4 bases and J by 5 bases, with 6 bases left in between. The CDR3 spans 12 residues. CDR3 sequence (DNA): TGTGCCAGCAGCCGGGGGACCGGGGAGCTGTTTTTT. This sequence encodes CASSRGTGELFF.

This clone occurred a few times. The chain joins TRBV5-1 to TRBJ2-3, with TRBD2 identical over 16 bases. Germline assignment: CDR1 SGHRS and CDR2 YFSETQ. J gave up 4 bases and V 0 bases, and 11 bases lay outside the gene matches. The CDR3 has 20 residues. Written as DNA, the CDR3 is TGCGCCAGCAGCTTGGCCCACGGGACTAGCGGGGGGGCCGTCGCAGATACGCAGTATTTT. The encoded protein is CASSLAHGTSGGAVADTQYF.

The DNA of the CDR3 is TGTGCCAGCAGCCCCGCGGCAGGGGGCGTCTATGGCTACACCTTC. As protein: CASSPAAGGVYGYTF. The V gene is TRBV9, the J gene TRBJ1-2; 8 nucleotides align to TRBD1. The CDR3 spans 15 residues. Looked up from germline, CDR1 is SGDLS and CDR2 is YYNGEE. Trimming cost V 4 bases and J 4 bases; bases outside gene matches: 9.

This rearrangement joins TRBV5-6 to TRBJ1-4; TRBD1 might be the D (5 bases). Trimming shortened V by 1 base and J by 3 bases, and 10 bases separated the two germline ends. Germline CDR1 and CDR2: SGHDT and YYEEEE. The CDR3 loop spans 15 amino acids. The CDR3 coding sequence is TGTGCCAGCAGCTTGATGCACAGGTCTAATGAAAAACTGTTTTTT. It specifies CASSLMHRSNEKLFF.

V is TRBV5-6 and J is TRBJ2-3, with TRBD2 matching over 12 bases. Germline V gene data show CDR1 as SGHDT and CDR2 as YYEEEE. The CDR3 length is 15 residues. After removal of 5 bases from V and 4 bases from J, the junction contained 5 bases not matched to a gene. The DNA of the CDR3 is TGTGCCAGCAGTCTAGCGGGGGGGCCGGCAGATACGCAGTATTTT. It specifies CASSLAGGPADTQYF.

V is TRBV3-1 (or the pseudogene TRBV3-2) and J is TRBJ2-3; D possibly corresponds to TRBD2 (7 bases). Germline V gene sequence: CDR1 LGHDT, CDR2 YNNKEL (reference sequence). This CDR3 has 16 amino acids. V dropped 2 bases and J dropped 1 base, with 13 bases sitting between them. As DNA, the CDR3 is TGTGCCAGCAGCCAATCCCGGGGGGCGGGCACAGATACGCAGTATTTT. It specifies CASSQSRGAGTDTQYF.

V gene TRBV3-1 (or the pseudogene TRBV3-2) combines with J gene TRBJ2-1; 10 bases align to TRBD2. After removal of 5 bases from V and 6 bases from J, the junction contained 4 bases not matched to a gene. CDR1 LGHDT and CDR2 YNNKEL come from the germline V gene (reference sequence). The CDR3 is 14 residues long. The CDR3 nucleotides are TGTGCCAGCAGCTGGGGACTAGCGATCAATGAGCAGTTCTTC. It translates to CASSWGLAINEQFF.